These 10 T cell receptor beta chains came from one sample sequenced in a study of T cell responses to AZD1222 COVID-19 vaccine. Some clones are missing from TCRdb's copy, which holds only in-frame ones; the method was immunoSEQ multiplex PCR. The sample shows fewer than 150,000 clones, around 90% of them seen only once. The input for sequencing was peripheral blood, taken on day 0 of AZD1222 vaccination. The receptor source for this set is an adult in good health.

The V gene is TRBV2, the J gene TRBJ1-2; tentatively, D is TRBD1 (5 bases). The V end was cut by 7 bases, the J end by 8 bases, with 14 bases between. This CDR3 comprises 12 residues. Germline V CDR1 and CDR2: SNHLY, FYNNEI. In nucleotides, the CDR3 is TGTGCCAGCAAAGAGGGGTTGGTCGGCTACACCTTC. Protein sequence: CASKEGLVGYTF.

About this clone itself: The same CDR3 also results from other DNA sequences found in this sample. The CDR3 nucleotides read TGTGCCAGCAGTTTAGGCACAGATACGCAGTATTTT. It translates to CASSLGTDTQYF. This chain connects TRBV27 to TRBJ2-3; D is undetermined. CDR3 length: 12 amino acids. V was pared by 2 bases and J by 1 base, with 1 base between. The germline CDR1 and CDR2 sequences are MNHEY and SMNVEV (reference sequence).

This CDR3 reads CASSLELQGGRRSDTQYF. The CDR3 bases are TGCGCCAGCAGCTTGGAACTACAGGGGGGTAGAAGGTCGGATACGCAGTATTTT. The J gene is TRBJ2-3, the V gene TRBV5-1; TRBD1 matches at 8 bases. CDR1 and CDR2 (germline): SGHRS, YFSETQ. V lost 0 bases and J lost 6; bases outside the gene matches: 15. The CDR3 covers 18 residues.

This sequence joins TRBV3-1 (or the pseudogene TRBV3-2) and TRBJ2-7; 8 bases are a match to TRBD1. The CDR3 consists of 15 residues. With V trimmed by 1 base and J by 5 bases, 7 bases remained unmatched. Germline CDR1 is LGHDT and CDR2 is YNNKEL (reference sequence). This chain's CDR3 is CASSQGLTGVNEQYF. DNA for the CDR3: TGTGCCAGCAGCCAAGGCCTGACAGGGGTAAACGAGCAGTACTTC.

The genes are TRBV28 and TRBJ2-1; no definite D call. Germline V gives CDR1 MDHEN, CDR2 SYDVKM. The V end lost 3 bases, the J end lost 2 bases, and 11 bases lay between the germline ends. There are 15 residues in the CDR3. The CDR3: CASSFRPVPYNEQFF. CDR3 in DNA: TGTGCCAGCAGTTTTCGTCCAGTACCCTACAATGAGCAGTTCTTC.

The rearrangement uses TRBV9 and TRBJ2-3; 14 bases are a match to TRBD2. V trimming: 3 bases; J trimming: 4 bases; junction bases outside the gene matches: 4. The germline V gene has CDR1 SGDLS and CDR2 YYNGEE. This CDR3 has 16 amino acids. CDR3 sequence (DNA): TGTGCCAGCAGCGATGGGACTAGCGGGGGACCAGATACGCAGTATTTT. It is translated as CASSDGTSGGPDTQYF.

The chain links TRBV19 to TRBJ2-2; no reliable D call. The CDR3 contains 14 residues. Between the trimmed V and J ends, which lost 7 bases and 0 bases, there was a span of 9 bases. Per the germline V gene, CDR1 is LNHDA and CDR2 is SQIVND (reference sequence). CDR3 loop: CASNHNANTGELFF. The CDR3 DNA follows: TGTGCCAGTAACCATAACGCGAACACCGGGGAGCTGTTTTTT.

V gene TRBV4-1 combines with J gene TRBJ2-2; the D is unclear. Looked up from germline, CDR1 is MGHRA and CDR2 is YSYEKL. This CDR3 is 15 amino acids long. V lost 2 bases and J lost 1, with 8 bases in between. The CDR3 sequence: CASSQTLVNTGELFF. The CDR3 DNA follows: TGCGCCAGCAGCCAAACGTTAGTGAACACCGGGGAGCTGTTTTTT.

V usage is TRBV3-1 (or the pseudogene TRBV3-2) and J usage is TRBJ2-4, with 8 bases aligning to TRBD2. Germline lookup yields CDR1 LGHDT and CDR2 YNNKEL (reference sequence). The CDR3 runs to 16 residues. J lost 0 bases, V lost 7 bases, and 8 bases had no gene match. The CDR3 sequence: CASTLAGSSAKNIQYF. The CDR3 DNA reads as TGTGCCAGCACCTTAGCGGGAAGTTCAGCCAAAAACATTCAGTACTTC.

This rearrangement joins TRBV4-1 to TRBJ2-2; 14 positions agree with TRBD2. The V gene's germline CDR1 is MGHRA and CDR2 YSYEKL. CDR3 length: 18 residues. V was pared by 0 bases and J by 4 bases, with 4 bases of the junction left unmatched. Here the CDR3 reads CASSQERLAGGRTGELFF. DNA for the CDR3: TGCGCCAGCAGCCAAGAACGACTAGCGGGGGGGCGCACCGGGGAGCTGTTTTTT.